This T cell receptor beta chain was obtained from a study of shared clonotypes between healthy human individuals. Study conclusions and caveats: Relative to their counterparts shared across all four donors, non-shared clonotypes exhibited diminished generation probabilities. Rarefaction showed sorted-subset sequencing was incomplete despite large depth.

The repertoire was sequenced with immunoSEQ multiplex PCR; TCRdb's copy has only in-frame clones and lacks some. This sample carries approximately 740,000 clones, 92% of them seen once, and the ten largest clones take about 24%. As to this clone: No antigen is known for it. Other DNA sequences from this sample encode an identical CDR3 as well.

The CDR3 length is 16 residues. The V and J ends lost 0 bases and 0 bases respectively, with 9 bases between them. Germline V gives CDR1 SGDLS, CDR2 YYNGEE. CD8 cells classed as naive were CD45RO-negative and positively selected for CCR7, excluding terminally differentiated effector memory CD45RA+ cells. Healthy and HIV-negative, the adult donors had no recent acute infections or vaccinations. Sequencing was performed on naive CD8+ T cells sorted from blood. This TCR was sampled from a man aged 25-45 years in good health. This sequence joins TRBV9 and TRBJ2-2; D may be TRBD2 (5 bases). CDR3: CASSVGSGANTGELFF. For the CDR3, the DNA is TGTGCCAGCAGCGTAGGGAGCGGCGCGAACACCGGGGAGCTGTTTTTT.